This T cell receptor beta chain derives from a study of T cell clonality in common variable immunodeficiency. Findings of the study overall: Reportedly, TCR beta sequences from common variable immunodeficiency showed fewer deletions and N-nucleotide insertions.

Profiled with immunoSEQ multiplex PCR; TCRdb holds only in-frame clones, not every one. The sample was found to contain approximately 28,000 clones, and every one recurs. Germline lookup yields CDR1 SGHRS and CDR2 YFSETQ. The CDR3 has 16 amino acids. V was pared by 0 bases and J by 1 base, with 10 bases between. This clone qualifies as medium-sized. The antigen is not known. The read ends 3 residues shy of where the CDR3 ends; the end is completed using the germline J gene. The receptor's source is a human donor with common variable immunodeficiency. Sequencing was performed on peripheral blood mononuclear cells. V and J are TRBV5-1 and TRBJ2-2; D perhaps matches TRBD2 (6 bases). The covered CDR3 bases are TGCGCCAGCAGCTTGGACCCTAGCGTGAACACCGGGGAG. Protein product: CASSLDPSVNTGE. The whole CDR3 protein reads CASSLDPSVNTGELFF.